The rows below give T cell receptor beta chains drawn from one sample of a study of blood T cell repertoires in COVID-19. The method was immunoSEQ multiplex PCR; TCRdb's version includes in-frame clones alone and lacks a portion of them. The table lists 300,000 to 450,000 clones, roughly nine tenths of them singletons. What was sequenced was PBMCs or T cells enriched from blood (not recorded which). The receptor set was obtained from a woman between 25 and 40 years old who had recovered from COVID-19. Both conserved end residues are part of each CDR3. A D gene is named only where the DNA matches it firmly. Some rows have no size entry. The others give once, few or many, or a class for an expanded clone.

clone size	V gene	J gene	D gene	CDR3 protein	CDR3 DNA
.	TRBV27	TRBJ2-5	TRBD2	CASSLWRGEETQYF	TGTGCCAGCAGTTTATGGCGGGGGGAAGAGACCCAGTACTTC
.	TRBV11-2	TRBJ2-2	TRBD2	CASSLESGLVTGELFF	TGTGCCAGCAGCTTAGAATCAGGACTAGTCACCGGGGAGCTGTTTTTT
.	TRBV7-2	TRBJ2-5	.	CASSLAGAGQETQYF	TGTGCCAGCAGCTTAGCAGGGGCAGGGCAAGAGACCCAGTACTTC
.	TRBV7-2	TRBJ1-2	TRBD1	CASSPGTGINYGYTF	TGTGCCAGCAGCCCCGGGACAGGGATTAACTATGGCTACACCTTC
.	TRBV27	TRBJ2-3	TRBD2	CASSLSSETSGDSTDTQYF	TGTGCCAGCAGTTTATCCAGTGAGACTAGCGGGGACAGCACAGATACGCAGTATTTT
.	TRBV6-1	TRBJ2-3	TRBD2	CASSDWQRGGSDTQYF	TGTGCCAGCAGTGATTGGCAGCGGGGGGGCTCAGATACGCAGTATTTT
.	TRBV19	TRBJ2-7	TRBD2	CASSDLAGGYEQYF	TGTGCCAGTAGTGACTTAGCGGGCGGCTACGAGCAGTACTTC
.	TRBV5-4	TRBJ1-3	TRBD1	CASRQGISGNTIYF	TGTGCCAGCAGACAGGGGATCTCTGGAAACACCATATATTTT
.	TRBV23-1	TRBJ1-4	.	CASSQSVRQDFNEKLFF	TGCGCCAGCAGTCAATCTGTGCGACAGGACTTTAATGAAAAACTGTTTTTT
.	TRBV5-1	TRBJ2-1	TRBD1	CASSVDRGRNEQFF	TGCGCCAGCAGCGTGGACAGGGGGCGCAATGAGCAGTTCTTC
few	TRBV4-1	TRBJ1-1	.	CASSQHTANTEAFF	TGCGCCAGCAGCCAACACACCGCGAACACTGAAGCTTTCTTT
.	TRBV7-6	TRBJ1-3	.	CASSPLERLSSGNTIYF	TGTGCCAGCAGCCCACTGGAGAGACTAAGCTCTGGAAACACCATATATTTT
.	TRBV3-1/TRBV3-2	TRBJ2-7	TRBD1	CASSQAGTAEQYF	TGTGCCAGCAGCCAAGCAGGGACAGCCGAGCAGTACTTC
.	TRBV30	TRBJ1-5	.	CAWSATGRLNQPQHF	TGTGCCTGGAGCGCTACTGGCAGGTTAAATCAGCCCCAGCATTTT
.	TRBV6-5	TRBJ1-6	.	CASSYAVRVSPLHF	TGTGCCAGCAGTTACGCCGTGAGGGTTTCACCCCTCCACTTT
.	TRBV5-3	TRBJ2-3	TRBD2	CARSLVSGVTDTQYF	TGTGCCAGAAGCTTGGTTAGCGGGGTCACAGATACGCAGTATTTT
.	TRBV5-6	TRBJ2-1	.	CASSFSLDEQFF	TGTGCCAGCAGCTTCAGTTTGGATGAGCAGTTCTTC
.	TRBV29-1	TRBJ2-7	.	CSVSQGPGSYEQYF	TGCAGCGTTTCACAGGGTCCGGGGTCCTACGAGCAGTACTTC
.	TRBV29-1	TRBJ2-4	.	CSVSGQTHSLYNIQYF	TGCAGCGTTAGCGGCCAGACCCATTCCCTTTATAACATTCAGTACTTC
once	TRBV6-9	TRBJ1-5	TRBD1	CASSHGTESNQPQHF	TGTGCCAGCAGTCACGGGACAGAGAGCAATCAGCCCCAGCATTTT
.	TRBV28	TRBJ1-6	TRBD1	CASSSFGTDNSPLHF	TGTGCCAGCAGTTCCTTTGGGACAGATAATTCACCCCTCCACTTT
.	TRBV9	TRBJ1-1	TRBD1	CASSVDDRASTEAFF	TGTGCCAGCAGCGTAGACGACAGGGCCAGTACTGAAGCTTTCTTT
.	TRBV5-3	TRBJ1-6	.	CARSSPPGVNSPLHF	TGTGCCAGAAGCTCCCCTCCGGGAGTTAATTCACCCCTCCACTTT
.	TRBV19	TRBJ1-2	.	CASRLGGALDNYGYTF	TGTGCCAGTAGGCTAGGGGGGGCACTGGATAACTATGGCTACACCTTC
.	TRBV9	TRBJ2-6	.	CASSVPRQGGMTGANVLTF	TGTGCCAGCAGCGTACCAAGGCAGGGTGGGATGACTGGGGCCAACGTCCTGACTTTC
.	TRBV29-1	TRBJ1-3	TRBD1	CSVDEYRGGFGNTIYF	TGCAGCGTTGACGAGTACAGGGGGGGTTTCGGAAACACCATATATTTT
.	TRBV2	TRBJ1-1	.	CASGREGLNTEAFF	TGTGCCAGCGGTAGGGAGGGATTGAACACTGAAGCTTTCTTT
.	TRBV19	TRBJ2-4	.	CASSKGRDKNIQYF	TGTGCCAGTAGTAAAGGCAGGGACAAAAACATTCAGTACTTC
once	TRBV2	TRBJ1-4	.	CASSVGGAGEKLFF	TGTGCCAGCAGCGTGGGGGGGGCAGGTGAAAAACTGTTTTTT
.	TRBV7-9	TRBJ2-7	.	CASSMTGREQYF	TGTGCCAGCAGCATGACAGGGAGGGAGCAGTACTTC
.	TRBV19	TRBJ1-1	TRBD1	CASSQTGGVNTEAFF	TGTGCCAGTAGTCAAACAGGGGGCGTGAACACTGAAGCTTTCTTT
few	TRBV5-1	TRBJ2-1	TRBD2	CASSLALAGGASSYNEQFF	TGCGCCAGCAGCTTGGCTCTAGCGGGGGGGGCGAGCTCCTACAATGAGCAGTTCTTC
.	TRBV7-7	TRBJ2-1	.	CASSRQVSSYNEQFF	TGTGCCAGCAGCCGACAGGTGAGCTCCTACAATGAGCAGTTCTTC
.	TRBV28	TRBJ1-2	TRBD1	CASTVETGTNYGYTF	TGTGCCAGCACTGTAGAGACAGGGACTAACTATGGCTACACCTTC
.	TRBV5-4	TRBJ2-3	TRBD2	CASSLETSRLVDTQYF	TGTGCCAGCAGCCTCGAGACTAGCCGATTAGTCGATACGCAGTATTTT